This T cell receptor (beta chain) is from a study of blood T cell repertoires in COVID-19. Across the study: Spain, Italy and the United States supplied samples that represented acute and convalescent COVID-19. Sources were T cells, B-cell-depleted T cells, or PBMCs; the material itself was cDNA or gDNA.

CDR1 is MGHDK, CDR2 SYGVNS, per germline. CDR3 length equals 13 residues. The V segment lost 6 bases and the J segment 4 bases; nucleotides outside the gene matches: 5. Produced via immunoSEQ multiplex PCR; TCRdb's table is partial and in-frame only. The data contain around 36,000 clones, approximately 82% of them singletons. The material sequenced was peripheral blood. The V and J genes are TRBV25-1 and TRBJ1-1; 7 bases map to TRBD1. The TCR was taken from an elderly man with active or convalescent COVID-19. CDR3 DNA sequence: TGTGCCAGCAGGGAGGGGGCGGGCACTGAAGCTTTCTTT. Its protein is CASREGAGTEAFF.